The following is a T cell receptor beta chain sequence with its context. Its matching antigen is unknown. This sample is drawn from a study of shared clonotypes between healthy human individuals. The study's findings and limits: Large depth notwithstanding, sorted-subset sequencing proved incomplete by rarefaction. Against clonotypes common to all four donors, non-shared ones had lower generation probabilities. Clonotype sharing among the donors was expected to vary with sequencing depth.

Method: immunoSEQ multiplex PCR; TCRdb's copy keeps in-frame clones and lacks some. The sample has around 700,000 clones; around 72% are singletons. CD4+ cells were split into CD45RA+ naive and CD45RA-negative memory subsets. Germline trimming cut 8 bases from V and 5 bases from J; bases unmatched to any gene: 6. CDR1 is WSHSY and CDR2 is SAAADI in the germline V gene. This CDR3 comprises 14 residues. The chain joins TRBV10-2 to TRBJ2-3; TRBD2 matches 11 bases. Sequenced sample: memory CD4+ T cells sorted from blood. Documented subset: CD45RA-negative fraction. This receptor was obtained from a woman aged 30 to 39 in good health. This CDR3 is CASYTSGRGDTQYF. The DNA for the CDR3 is TGCGCCAGCTATACTAGCGGGAGAGGAGATACGCAGTATTTT.